This T cell receptor (beta chain) was recorded in a study of T cell changes during pregnancy in multiple sclerosis. V was shortened by 0 bases and J by 3 bases, with 9 bases between the two germline ends. Germline V lookup: CDR1 MNHEY, CDR2 SVGAGI. The CDR3 length is 14 residues. Generated by immunoSEQ multiplex PCR, the TCRdb table keeps only in-frame clones and is missing some. The sample shows around 40,000 clones, roughly 90% of them seen only once. This sample comprised CD8+ T cells from peripheral blood mononuclear cells, obtained before pregnancy. The chain joins TRBV6-5 to TRBJ2-7; D is perhaps TRBD1 (6 bases). The sequence came from a female donor with multiple sclerosis, enrolled in a pregnancy study. CDR3 bases: TGTGCCAGCAGTTACTCCGGACAGTTCTACGAGCAGTACTTC. Residues: CASSYSGQFYEQYF.